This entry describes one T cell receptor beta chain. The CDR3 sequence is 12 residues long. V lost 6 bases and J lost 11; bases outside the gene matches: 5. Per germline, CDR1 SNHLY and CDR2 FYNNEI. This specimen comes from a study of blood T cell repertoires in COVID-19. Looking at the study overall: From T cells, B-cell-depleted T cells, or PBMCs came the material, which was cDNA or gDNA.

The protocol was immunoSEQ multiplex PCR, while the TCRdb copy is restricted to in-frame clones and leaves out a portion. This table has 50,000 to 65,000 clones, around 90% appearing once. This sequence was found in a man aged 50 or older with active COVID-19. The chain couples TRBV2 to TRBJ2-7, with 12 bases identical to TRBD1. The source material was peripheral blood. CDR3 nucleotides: TGTGCCAGCAGACGCGGGACAGGGGGCGAGTACTTC. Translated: CASRRGTGGEYF.